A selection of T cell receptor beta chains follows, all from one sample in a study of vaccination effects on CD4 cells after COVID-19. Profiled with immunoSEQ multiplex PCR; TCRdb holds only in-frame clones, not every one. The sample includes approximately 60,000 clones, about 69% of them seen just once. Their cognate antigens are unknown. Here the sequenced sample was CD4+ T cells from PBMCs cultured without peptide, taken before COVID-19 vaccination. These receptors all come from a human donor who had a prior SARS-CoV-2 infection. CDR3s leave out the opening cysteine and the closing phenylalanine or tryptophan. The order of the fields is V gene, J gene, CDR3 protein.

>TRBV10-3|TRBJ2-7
AISESRTVGDEQY
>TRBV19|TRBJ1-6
ASKLSRARNSPLH
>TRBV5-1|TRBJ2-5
ASSAGPAGGAETQY
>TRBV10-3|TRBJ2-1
AISEPRVRAYNEQF
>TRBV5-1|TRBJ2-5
ASSLAGSVQETQY
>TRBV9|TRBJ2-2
ASSVGATAGELF
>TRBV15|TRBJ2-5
ATSREMSGKETQY
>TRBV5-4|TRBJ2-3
ASSLMAGGTDTQY
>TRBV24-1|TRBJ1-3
ATSDGGRTDGNTIY
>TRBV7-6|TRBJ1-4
ASSFPTGGGEKLF
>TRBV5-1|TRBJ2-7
ASSLDPGSGANEQY
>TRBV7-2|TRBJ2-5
ASSGQALQETQY
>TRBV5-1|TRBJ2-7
ASSWQGYEQY
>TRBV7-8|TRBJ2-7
ASSLFLGVGESSYEQY
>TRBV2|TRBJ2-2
ASSGQGINTGELF
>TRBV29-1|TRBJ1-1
SVGDSYTEAF
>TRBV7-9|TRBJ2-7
ASSLLAGKAYEQY
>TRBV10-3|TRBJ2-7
AISEFFNSYEQY
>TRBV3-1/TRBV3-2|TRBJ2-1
ASSQVAGPYEQF
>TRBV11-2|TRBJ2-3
ASSTHLGLAGGRQY
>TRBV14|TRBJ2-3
ASSQDLTPKRKVTQY
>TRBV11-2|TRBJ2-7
ASSLVTSGTEQY
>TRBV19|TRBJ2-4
ASSPGTLPAGGNIQY
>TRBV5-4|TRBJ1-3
ASSPEGPGNTIY
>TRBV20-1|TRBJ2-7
SATESYEQY
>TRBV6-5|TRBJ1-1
ASSRQGKNTEAF
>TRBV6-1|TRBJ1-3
ASSEVYRVYGNTIY
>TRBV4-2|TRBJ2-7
ASSPTHTAYEQY
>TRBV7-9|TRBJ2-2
ASSRTSGRPPYTGELF
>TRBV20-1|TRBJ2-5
SASEGILETQY
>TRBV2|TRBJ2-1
ATRKLAGPNEQF
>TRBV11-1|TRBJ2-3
ASSQGTGTDTQY
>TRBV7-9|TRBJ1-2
ASSLEGEGYT
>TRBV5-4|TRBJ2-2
ASSLFPGGTGELF
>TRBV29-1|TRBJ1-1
SVVWTRGTEAF
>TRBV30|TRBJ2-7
AWNRGYPYEQY
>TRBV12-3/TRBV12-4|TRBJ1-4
ASRYQGNEKLF
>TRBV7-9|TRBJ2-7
ASSLDGGDEQY
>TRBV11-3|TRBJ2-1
ASSFGLAIYNEQF
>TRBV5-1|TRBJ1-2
ASSPETGDYGYT
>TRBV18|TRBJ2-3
ASSPRAGGPRPDTQY